This entry features one T cell receptor (beta chain) sequence. This sequence may be a read error, since a much larger clone differs from it by one base. The length of the CDR3 is 14 residues. CDR1 and CDR2 from the germline V gene are MNHNS and SASEGT. TCRdb itself ran the RT-PCR reads through MiXCR, one entry per CDR3 protein. The sample holds 650,000 to 800,000 distinct CDR3 sequences, 13% to 15% seen once. Sequenced material: memory CD4+ T cells from blood. V gene TRBV6-1 combines with J gene TRBJ1-1, with D unclear. This receptor was identified in a female donor in good health, serving as a healthy control. The CDR3 loop reads CASSFDGKNNEAFF. The CDR3 region has the DNA TGTGCCAGCAGTTTCGACGGGAAGAACAATGAAGCTTTCTTT.